The rows below give T cell receptor beta chains drawn from one sample of a study of persistence of HIV-infected CD4 T cells. These receptors are not linked to any known antigen. The protocol was immunoSEQ multiplex PCR, while the TCRdb copy is restricted to in-frame clones and leaves out a portion. The sample includes roughly 32,000 clones, around four fifths of them seen just once. The sequencing used CD4+ T cells sorted from PBMCs after approximately 19-hour stimulation, collected from a patient who received antiretroviral therapy. The source of these receptors is an adult woman with HIV who was CMV-seropositive. The CDR3 runs from the conserved cysteine through the conserved F or W. The order of the fields is CDR3 DNA, CDR3 protein, J gene, clone size, D gene, V gene. D genes are given only for firm matches. Clone size is given for some rows only: seen once, a few or many times, or a class if the clone is expanded.

TGTGCCAGTATCACTGGGGGGGGAGTACGTACTGAAGCTTTCTTT | CASITGGGVRTEAFF | TRBJ1-1 | - | - | TRBV19
TGTGCCAGCAGCCAAGAAGTCCCGAGAAACACCATATATTTT | CASSQEVPRNTIYF | TRBJ1-3 | once | - | TRBV3-1/TRBV3-2
TGTGCCAGCTCACCTTTCCGACAGGCCAGTAATTCACCCCTCCACTTT | CASSPFRQASNSPLHF | TRBJ1-6 | - | - | TRBV18
TGTGCCAGCAGCCCTCGGACGGCTAACAATGAGCAGTTCTTC | CASSPRTANNEQFF | TRBJ2-1 | - | - | TRBV7-9
TGCGCCAGCAGCTTGATGTCGTTTCGGGATTCACCCCTCCACTTT | CASSLMSFRDSPLHF | TRBJ1-6 | - | - | TRBV5-1
TGTGCCAGCTCACCATGGGCCGGGACTAGCGCCATCACAGATACGCAGTATTTT | CASSPWAGTSAITDTQYF | TRBJ2-3 | - | TRBD2 | TRBV18
TGCGCCAGCAGCAACGACGGTTACACTGAAGCTTTCTTT | CASSNDGYTEAFF | TRBJ1-1 | once | - | TRBV5-1
TGTGCCAGCACACGGGCGACCAACACTGAAGCTTTCTTT | CASTRATNTEAFF | TRBJ1-1 | - | - | TRBV12-3/TRBV12-4
TGTGCCAGCAGCTTAATGGCGTCAGGGGTTTCGGGGGAGCAGTACTTC | CASSLMASGVSGEQYF | TRBJ2-7 | once | - | TRBV7-2
TGTGCCAGCAGCTTAGACAGGGGAAACAATCAGCCCCAGCATTTT | CASSLDRGNNQPQHF | TRBJ1-5 | - | TRBD1 | TRBV7-2
TGTGCCAGCAGTTTCGGTTATGGCTACACCTTC | CASSFGYGYTF | TRBJ1-2 | - | - | TRBV28
TGTGCCAGCAGCTTAGTTGGGGGCGCAGGCTATGGCTACACCTTC | CASSLVGGAGYGYTF | TRBJ1-2 | - | - | TRBV7-2
TGTGCCAGCAGGCTGGGCTCGGTAAACGAGCAGTACTTC | CASRLGSVNEQYF | TRBJ2-7 | - | - | TRBV27
TGTGCCAGCAGCTTAGGCACAGAGACCGAAGCTTTCTTT | CASSLGTETEAFF | TRBJ1-1 | - | - | TRBV7-8
TGTGCCAGCAGCCCCACCCCGGGGGAAAGGGAGACCCAGTACTTC | CASSPTPGERETQYF | TRBJ2-5 | once | - | TRBV7-3
TGCAGTGCGGGAGGGTGGGGGCATTTT | CSAGGWGHF | TRBJ1-5 | - | - | TRBV20-1
TGCGCCAGCAGCCTTACAGGGGCCGGGGGAGAAAAACTGTTTTTT | CASSLTGAGGEKLFF | TRBJ1-4 | - | TRBD1 | TRBV4-1
TGCGCCAGCAGCCAAGACAGGGCACCTCGCTCACCCCTCCACTTT | CASSQDRAPRSPLHF | TRBJ1-6 | few | - | TRBV4-1
TGTGCCAGCAGTGGGGCTTACGAGCAGTACTTC | CASSGAYEQYF | TRBJ2-7 | few | - | TRBV25-1
TGCGCCAGCATGAGCGACACTGAAGCTTTCTTT | CASMSDTEAFF | TRBJ1-1 | - | - | TRBV5-1
TGTGCCAGCAGCCCCCTGCTGACAGGGGGCTATGGCTACACCTTC | CASSPLLTGGYGYTF | TRBJ1-2 | - | TRBD1 | TRBV14
TGTGCCAGCAGCCAAAGGGACGGCTCCTACAATGAGCAGTTCTTC | CASSQRDGSYNEQFF | TRBJ2-1 | - | - | TRBV7-9
TGCGCCAGCAGCTTGGCCGGGGCGAGCTCCTATAATTCACCCCTCCACTTT | CASSLAGASSYNSPLHF | TRBJ1-6 | few | - | TRBV5-1
TGTGCCAGCTCGGGACAGAACACCGGGGAGCTGTTTTTT | CASSGQNTGELFF | TRBJ2-2 | - | - | TRBV25-1
TGTGCCAGTAGTATGGGGTCCACTAACTATGGCTACACCTTC | CASSMGSTNYGYTF | TRBJ1-2 | - | - | TRBV19
TGTGCCTGGACCAAGACAGGCTGGCACACCATATATTTT | CAWTKTGWHTIYF | TRBJ1-3 | - | - | TRBV30
TGTGCCAGTAGTACGACAGGGGGCCTTTTGAACACTGAAGCTTTCTTT | CASSTTGGLLNTEAFF | TRBJ1-1 | - | TRBD1 | TRBV19
TGTGCCAGCCGGCGGGAGACGGCCTACGAGCAGTACTTC | CASRRETAYEQYF | TRBJ2-7 | - | TRBD2 | TRBV7-9
TGTGCCAGTAGAGGGAGTGGAGATACGCAGTATTTT | CASRGSGDTQYF | TRBJ2-3 | - | - | TRBV19
TGTGCCAGCTCACACAAGGGGCCCAGGTTCGGCTCTCGCAACACCATATATTTT | CASSHKGPRFGSRNTIYF | TRBJ1-3 | few | - | TRBV18
TGTGCCAGCAGTTTACCCGGACAGGGGGAGACTGAGCAGTTCTTC | CASSLPGQGETEQFF | TRBJ2-1 | - | TRBD1 | TRBV28
TGTGCCAGCAGCCGAAACAGGGACTCTGGAAACACCATATATTTT | CASSRNRDSGNTIYF | TRBJ1-3 | - | - | TRBV7-8
TGTGCCAGCAGTTCGAGTTTGAGGGGTGGGGGAGAAAAACTGTTTTTT | CASSSSLRGGGEKLFF | TRBJ1-4 | - | - | TRBV28
TGTGCCAGCAGCGTAGTTCAGGCTGGAAACACCATATATTTT | CASSVVQAGNTIYF | TRBJ1-3 | - | - | TRBV9
TGTGCCAGTACTCTCTGGGAAGGGTCCGGGGAGCTGTTTTTT | CASTLWEGSGELFF | TRBJ2-2 | - | - | TRBV19
TGTGCCAGCAGCGTTACAGGGCTCGAGCAGTACTTC | CASSVTGLEQYF | TRBJ2-7 | - | - | TRBV7-9
TGCAGTGCTAGTGTCGGGGACCGAAATCAGCCCCAGCATTTT | CSASVGDRNQPQHF | TRBJ1-5 | once | - | TRBV20-1
TGTGCCAGCAGTAAATACACAGGACAGACGAGAGGAAACACCATATATTTT | CASSKYTGQTRGNTIYF | TRBJ1-3 | once | - | TRBV2
TGTGCCAGCAGCTCGGGACAGACCAACACAGATACGCAGTATTTT | CASSSGQTNTDTQYF | TRBJ2-3 | - | TRBD1 | TRBV7-6
TGTGCCAGTAGTATATCGACAGGGCTCTATGGCTACACCTTC | CASSISTGLYGYTF | TRBJ1-2 | - | TRBD1 | TRBV19
TGTGCCAGCAGCAAAGAGGGGCAGGGGGCCTCTGGCACTGAAGCTTTCTTT | CASSKEGQGASGTEAFF | TRBJ1-1 | - | - | TRBV21-1
TGTGCCATCAGTGAGAGAGCGGGAGAGGCCTACAATGAGCAGTTCTTC | CAISERAGEAYNEQFF | TRBJ2-1 | - | TRBD2 | TRBV10-3
TGCGCCAGCAGTGAGGGCAGTCTCAATGAAAAACTGTTTTTT | CASSEGSLNEKLFF | TRBJ1-4 | - | - | TRBV10-2
TGCGCCAGTTTCCCGGGCAGGGGTTTGGCCGGGGAGCTGTTTTTT | CASFPGRGLAGELFF | TRBJ2-2 | - | - | TRBV5-1
TGTGCCAGCAGTTACGCTTCGACGGGTGGCTACACCTTC | CASSYASTGGYTF | TRBJ1-2 | - | - | TRBV6-5
TGTGCCAGTAGTATTGTGGCAGGGGTGGGACAGCCCCAGCATTTT | CASSIVAGVGQPQHF | TRBJ1-5 | - | - | TRBV19
TGTGCCAGCAGCTTAGCTACGGTTGGAGGCTACACCTTC | CASSLATVGGYTF | TRBJ1-2 | - | - | TRBV11-3
TGTGCCAGCACCCCAACCAGCCGGCGGGGATACAATGAGCAGTTCTTC | CASTPTSRRGYNEQFF | TRBJ2-1 | - | - | TRBV6-2/TRBV6-3
TGTGCCAGCAGCCAAGAAAGGGGTGCTATCAATGAAAAACTGTTTTTT | CASSQERGAINEKLFF | TRBJ1-4 | - | - | TRBV3-1/TRBV3-2
TGTGCCAGCAGCTACCCGGCAGGGGAGCTGTTTTTT | CASSYPAGELFF | TRBJ2-2 | few | - | TRBV7-3
TGCGCCAGCAGCCCGGATGGGGGGACTGGAAACACCATATATTTT | CASSPDGGTGNTIYF | TRBJ1-3 | - | - | TRBV5-1
TGCAGTGCTAGAGAGGCAGCCGAAGCTTTCTTT | CSAREAAEAFF | TRBJ1-1 | - | - | TRBV20-1
TGTGCTAGTGGGTCCGTGGCTGAAGCTTTCTTT | CASGSVAEAFF | TRBJ1-1 | - | - | TRBV12-5
TGTGCCAGCTCACCCCTGGGACAGAGCTCTGGAAACACCATATATTTT | CASSPLGQSSGNTIYF | TRBJ1-3 | - | TRBD1 | TRBV18